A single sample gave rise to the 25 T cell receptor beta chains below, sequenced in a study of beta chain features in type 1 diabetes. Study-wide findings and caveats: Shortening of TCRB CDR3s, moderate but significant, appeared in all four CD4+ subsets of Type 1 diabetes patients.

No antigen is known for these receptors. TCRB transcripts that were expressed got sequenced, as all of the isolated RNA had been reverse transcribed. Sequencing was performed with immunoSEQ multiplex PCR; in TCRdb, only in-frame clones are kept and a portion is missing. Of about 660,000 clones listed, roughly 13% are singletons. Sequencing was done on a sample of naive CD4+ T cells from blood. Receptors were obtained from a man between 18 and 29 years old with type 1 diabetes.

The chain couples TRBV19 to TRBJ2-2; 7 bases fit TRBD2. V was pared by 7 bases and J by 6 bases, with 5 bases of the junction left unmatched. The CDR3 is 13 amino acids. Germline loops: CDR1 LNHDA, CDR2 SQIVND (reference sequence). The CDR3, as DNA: TGTGCCAGTACCCCACTAGCGCCCGGGGAGCTGTTTTTT. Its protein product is CASTPLAPGELFF.

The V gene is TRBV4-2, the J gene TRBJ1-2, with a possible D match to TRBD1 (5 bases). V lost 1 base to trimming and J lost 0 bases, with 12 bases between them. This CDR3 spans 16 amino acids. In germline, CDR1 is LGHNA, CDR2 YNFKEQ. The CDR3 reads CASSQAVQEPNYGYTF. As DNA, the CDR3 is TGTGCCAGCAGCCAAGCTGTACAGGAGCCTAACTATGGCTACACCTTC.

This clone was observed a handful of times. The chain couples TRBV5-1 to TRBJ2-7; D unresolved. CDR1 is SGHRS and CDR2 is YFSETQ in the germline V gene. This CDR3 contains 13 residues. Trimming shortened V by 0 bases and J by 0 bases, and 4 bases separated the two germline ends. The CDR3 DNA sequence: TGCGCCAGCAGCTTGGAGGTCTCCTACGAGCAGTACTTC. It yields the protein CASSLEVSYEQYF.

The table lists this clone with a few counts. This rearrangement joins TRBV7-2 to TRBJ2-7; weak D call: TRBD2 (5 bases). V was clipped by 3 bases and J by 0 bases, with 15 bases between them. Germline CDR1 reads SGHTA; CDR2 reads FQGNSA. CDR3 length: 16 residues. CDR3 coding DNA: TGTGCCAGCAGCTTTTTAGCCGGGATAAGCTCCTACGAGCAGTACTTC. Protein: CASSFLAGISSYEQYF.

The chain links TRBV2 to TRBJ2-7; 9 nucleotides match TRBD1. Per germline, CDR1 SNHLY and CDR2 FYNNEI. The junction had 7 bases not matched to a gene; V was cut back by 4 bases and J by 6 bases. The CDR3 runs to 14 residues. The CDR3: CASSGPGQGREQYF. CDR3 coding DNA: TGTGCCAGCAGTGGACCGGGACAGGGACGCGAGCAGTACTTC.

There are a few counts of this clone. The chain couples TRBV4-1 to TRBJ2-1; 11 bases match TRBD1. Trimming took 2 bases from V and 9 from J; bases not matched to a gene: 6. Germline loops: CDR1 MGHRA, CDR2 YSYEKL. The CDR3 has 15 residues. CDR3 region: CASSQPRDRGSEQFF. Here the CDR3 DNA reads TGCGCCAGCAGCCAACCCCGGGACAGGGGGTCTGAGCAGTTCTTC.

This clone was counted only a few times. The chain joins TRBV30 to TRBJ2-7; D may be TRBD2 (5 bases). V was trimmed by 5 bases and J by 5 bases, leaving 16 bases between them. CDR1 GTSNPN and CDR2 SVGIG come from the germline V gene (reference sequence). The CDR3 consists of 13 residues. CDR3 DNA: TGTGCCTGGGAGGACGGGGAAGACGACGAGCAGTACTTC. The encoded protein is CAWEDGEDDEQYF.

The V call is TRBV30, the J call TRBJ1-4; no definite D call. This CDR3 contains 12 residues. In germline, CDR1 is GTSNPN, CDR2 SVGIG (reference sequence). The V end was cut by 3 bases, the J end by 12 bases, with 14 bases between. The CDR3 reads CAWRLEGMELFF. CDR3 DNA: TGTGCCTGGAGGCTTGAGGGTATGGAACTGTTTTTT.

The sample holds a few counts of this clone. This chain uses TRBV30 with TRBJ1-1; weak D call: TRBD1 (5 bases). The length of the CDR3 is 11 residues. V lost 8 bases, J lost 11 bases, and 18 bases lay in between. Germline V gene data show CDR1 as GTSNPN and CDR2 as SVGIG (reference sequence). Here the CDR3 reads CAQGPSGMAFF. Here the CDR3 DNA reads TGTGCCCAGGGACCTTCGGGGATGGCTTTCTTT.

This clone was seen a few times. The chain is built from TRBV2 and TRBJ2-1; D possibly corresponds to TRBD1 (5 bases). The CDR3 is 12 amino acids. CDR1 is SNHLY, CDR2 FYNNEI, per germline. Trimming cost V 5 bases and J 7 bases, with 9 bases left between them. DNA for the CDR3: TGTGCCAGCAGTCCGGACACTAATGAGCAGTTCTTC. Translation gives CASSPDTNEQFF.

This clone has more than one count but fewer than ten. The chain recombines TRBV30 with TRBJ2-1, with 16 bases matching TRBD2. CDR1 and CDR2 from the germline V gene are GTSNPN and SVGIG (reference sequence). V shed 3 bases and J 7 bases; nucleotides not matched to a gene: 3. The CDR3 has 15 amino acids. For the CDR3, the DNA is TGTGCCTGGAGCCCGGGACTAGCGGGGGGGAATGAGCAGTTCTTC. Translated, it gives CAWSPGLAGGNEQFF.

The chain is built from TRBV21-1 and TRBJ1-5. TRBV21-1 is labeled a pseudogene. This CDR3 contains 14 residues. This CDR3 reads CASSPAGGSQPQHF. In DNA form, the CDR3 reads TGTGCCAGCAGCCCGGCGGGGGGCAGTCAGCCCCAGCATTTT.

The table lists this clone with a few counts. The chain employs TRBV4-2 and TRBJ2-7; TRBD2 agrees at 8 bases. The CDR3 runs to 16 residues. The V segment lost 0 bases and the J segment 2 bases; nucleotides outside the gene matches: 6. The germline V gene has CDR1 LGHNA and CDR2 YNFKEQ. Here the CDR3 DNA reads TGTGCCAGCAGCCAAGAGGGCGGGAGGACCCCCTACGAGCAGTACTTC. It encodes CASSQEGGRTPYEQYF.

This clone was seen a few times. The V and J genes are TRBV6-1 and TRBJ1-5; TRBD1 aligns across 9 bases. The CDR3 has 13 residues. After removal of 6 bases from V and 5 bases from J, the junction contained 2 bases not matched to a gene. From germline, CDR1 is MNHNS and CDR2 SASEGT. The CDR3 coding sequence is TGTGCCAGCAGCTGGGACAGGGATCAGCCCCAGCATTTT. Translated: CASSWDRDQPQHF.

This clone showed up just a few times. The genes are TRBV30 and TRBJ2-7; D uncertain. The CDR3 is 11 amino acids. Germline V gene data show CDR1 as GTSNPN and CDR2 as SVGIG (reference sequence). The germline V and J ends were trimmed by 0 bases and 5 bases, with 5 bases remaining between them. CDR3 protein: CAWSVPHEQYF. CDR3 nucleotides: TGTGCCTGGAGTGTACCCCACGAGCAGTACTTC.

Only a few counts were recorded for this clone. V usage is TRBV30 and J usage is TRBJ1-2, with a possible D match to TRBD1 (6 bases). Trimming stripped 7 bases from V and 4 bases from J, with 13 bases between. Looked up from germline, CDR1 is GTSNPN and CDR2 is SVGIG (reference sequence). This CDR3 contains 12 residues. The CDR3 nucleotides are TGTGCCTCAGGGGCCGCAGGCTATGGCTACACCTTC. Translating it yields CASGAAGYGYTF. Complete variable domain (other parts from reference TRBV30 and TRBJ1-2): SQTIHQWPATLVQPVGSPLSLECTVEGTSNPNLYWYRQAAGRGLQLLFYSVGIGQISSEVPQNLSASRPQDRQFILSSKKLLLSDSGFYLCASGAAGYGYTFGSGTRLTVV.

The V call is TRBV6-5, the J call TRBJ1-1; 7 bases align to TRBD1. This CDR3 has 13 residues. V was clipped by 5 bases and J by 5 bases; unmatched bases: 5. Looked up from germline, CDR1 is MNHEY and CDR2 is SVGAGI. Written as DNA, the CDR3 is TGTGCCAGCAGTAACAGGGGAGCTACTGAAGCTTTCTTT. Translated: CASSNRGATEAFF.

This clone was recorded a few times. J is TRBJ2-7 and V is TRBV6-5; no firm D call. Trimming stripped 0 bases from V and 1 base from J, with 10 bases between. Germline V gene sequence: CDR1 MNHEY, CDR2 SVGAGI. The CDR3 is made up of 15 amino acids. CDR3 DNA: TGTGCCAGCAGTTACTCGAACCTAGATTCCTACGAGCAGTACTTC. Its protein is CASSYSNLDSYEQYF.

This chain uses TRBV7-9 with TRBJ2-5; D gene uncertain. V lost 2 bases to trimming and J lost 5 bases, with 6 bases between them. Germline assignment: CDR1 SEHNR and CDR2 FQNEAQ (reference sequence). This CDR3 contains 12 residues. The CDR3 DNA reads TGTGCCAGCAGCTTAATCCGGGAGACCCAGTACTTC. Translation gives CASSLIRETQYF.

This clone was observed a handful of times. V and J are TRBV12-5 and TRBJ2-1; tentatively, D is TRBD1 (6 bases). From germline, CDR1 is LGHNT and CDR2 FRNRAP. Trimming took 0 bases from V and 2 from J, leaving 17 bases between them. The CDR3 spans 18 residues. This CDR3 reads CASGLVTPGQRTYNEQFF. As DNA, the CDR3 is TGTGCTAGTGGTTTGGTAACTCCCGGACAGAGAACCTACAATGAGCAGTTCTTC.

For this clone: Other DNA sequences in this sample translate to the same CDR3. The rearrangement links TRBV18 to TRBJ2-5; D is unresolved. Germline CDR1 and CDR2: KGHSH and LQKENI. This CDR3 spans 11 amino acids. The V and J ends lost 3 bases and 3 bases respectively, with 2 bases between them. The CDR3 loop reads CASSPEETQYF. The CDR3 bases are TGTGCCAGCTCACCTGAAGAGACCCAGTACTTC. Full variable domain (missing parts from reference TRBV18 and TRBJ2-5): NAGVMQNPRHLVRRRGQEARLRCSPMKGHSHVYWYRQLPEEGLKFMVYLQKENIIDESGMPKERFSAEFPKEGPSILRIQQVVRGDSAAYFCASSPEETQYFGPGTRLLVL.

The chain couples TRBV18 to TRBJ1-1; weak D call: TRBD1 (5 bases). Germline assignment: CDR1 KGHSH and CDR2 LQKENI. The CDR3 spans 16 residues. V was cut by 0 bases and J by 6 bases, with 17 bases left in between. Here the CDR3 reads CASSPPAQGMGSEAFF. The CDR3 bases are TGTGCCAGCTCACCACCGGCGCAGGGAATGGGGTCTGAAGCTTTCTTT.

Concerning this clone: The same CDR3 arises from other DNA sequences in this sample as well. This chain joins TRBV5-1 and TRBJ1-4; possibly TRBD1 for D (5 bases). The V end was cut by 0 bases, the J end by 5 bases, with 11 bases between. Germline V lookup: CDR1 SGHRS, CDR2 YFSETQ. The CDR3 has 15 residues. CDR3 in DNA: TGCGCCAGCAGCTTGGCCGGGCAGGGCAATGAAAAACTGTTTTTT. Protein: CASSLAGQGNEKLFF. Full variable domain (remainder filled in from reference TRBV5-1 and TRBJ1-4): KAGVTQTPRYLIKTRGQQVTLSCSPISGHRSVSWYQQTPGQGLQFLFEYFSETQRNKGNFPGRFSGRQFSNSRSEMNVSTLELGDSALYLCASSLAGQGNEKLFFGSGTQLSVL.

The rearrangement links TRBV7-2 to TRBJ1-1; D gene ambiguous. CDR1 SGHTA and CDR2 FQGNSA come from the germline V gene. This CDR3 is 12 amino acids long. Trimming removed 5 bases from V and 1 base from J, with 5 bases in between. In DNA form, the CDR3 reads TGTGCCAGCAGCCGAAGGAACACTGAAGCTTTCTTT. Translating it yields CASSRRNTEAFF.

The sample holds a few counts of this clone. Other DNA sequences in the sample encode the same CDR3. CDR3 sequence (DNA): TGTGCCAGCAGCCGGACAGTTTACGAGCAGTACTTC. Translation gives CASSRTVYEQYF. The chain joins TRBV28 to TRBJ2-7; possibly TRBD1 for D (6 bases). The germline V gene has CDR1 MDHEN and CDR2 SYDVKM. This CDR3 contains 12 residues. Deletions cut 6 bases from V and 4 bases from J, with 10 bases between. The whole variable domain, filled in from reference TRBV28 and TRBJ2-7, reads DVKVTQSSRYLVKRTGEKVFLECVQDMDHENMFWYRQDPGLGLRLIYFSYDVKMKEKGDIPEGYSVSREKKERFSLILESASTNQTSMYLCASSRTVYEQYFGPGTRLTVT.